The 23 T cell receptor delta chains given below trace back to one sample, sequenced in a study of TRDV2 sequences in healthy donors. TCRdb redid clone calling on the PCR reads using CATT. The table includes about 2,200 delta-chain clones, more than 60% detected once. The source material was Vd2+ gamma-delta T cells from blood. All receptors come from a human donor in good health.

A few counts support this clone. The chain couples TRDV2 to TRDJ1, with 11 nucleotides matching TRDD3. There are 23 residues in the CDR3. J lost 1 base, V lost 1 base, and 25 bases had no gene match. Germline values: CDR1 GEAIGNYY, CDR2 EKD. The CDR3 protein is CACDTLGTLTRDLGDTITDKLIF. The CDR3 DNA follows: TGTGCCTGTGACACGTTAGGGACCCTCACACGGGACCTGGGGGATACAATCACCGATAAACTCATCTTT.

The chain is built from TRDV2 and TRDJ1, with TRDD3 identical over 12 bases. Per germline, CDR1 GEAIGNYY and CDR2 EKD. The length of the CDR3 is 20 residues. Trimming cost V 3 bases and J 0 bases; bases outside gene matches: 16. The CDR3: CACDPIITGGYPKYTDKLIF. The CDR3 region has the DNA TGTGCCTGTGACCCCATTATTACTGGGGGATACCCGAAATACACCGATAAACTCATCTTT.

The chain uses TRDV2 and TRDJ1; the match to TRDD3 covers 12 bases. V shed 0 bases and J 2 bases; nucleotides not matched to a gene: 12. The V gene's germline CDR1 is GEAIGNYY and CDR2 EKD. This CDR3 spans 19 amino acids. CDR3: CACDTVSQALGDTTDKLIF. DNA of the CDR3: TGTGCCTGTGACACCGTGAGTCAGGCACTGGGGGATACAACCGATAAACTCATCTTT.

The V call is TRDV2, the J call TRDJ1, with 12 bases aligning to TRDD3. Trimming cost V 2 bases and J 3 bases; bases outside gene matches: 18. Looked up from germline, CDR1 is GEAIGNYY and CDR2 is EKD. The CDR3 has 20 residues. This chain's CDR3 is CACDIMSLLPTGGYSDKLIF. The CDR3 bases are TGTGCCTGTGACATAATGTCGTTGCTTCCTACTGGGGGATACTCCGATAAACTCATCTTT.

The chain links TRDV2 to TRDJ2, with 11 bases aligning to TRDD3. CDR1 is GEAIGNYY, CDR2 EKD, per germline. The CDR3 runs to 18 residues. The V segment lost 0 bases and the J segment 0 bases; nucleotides outside the gene matches: 5. The CDR3 bases are TGTGCCTGTGACACCTTACTGGGGGATAAGGCTTTGACAGCACAACTCTTCTTT. This translates into CACDTLLGDKALTAQLFF.

This sequence joins TRDV2 and TRDJ1; D is possibly TRDD3 (5 bases). CDR1 and CDR2 (germline): GEAIGNYY, EKD. CDR3 length equals 13 residues. V was trimmed by 3 bases and J by 2 bases, leaving 9 bases between them. The CDR3 region is CACDGLGTDKLIF. CDR3 DNA sequence: TGTGCCTGTGACGGCTTGGGGACCGATAAACTCATCTTT.

This clone was observed a handful of times. A read error may be the cause here, since a much bigger clone is one base away. The V call is TRDV2, the J call TRDJ1; 7 nucleotides line up with TRDD3. CDR3 size: 15 residues. The V gene's germline CDR1 is GEAIGNYY and CDR2 EKD. Trimming cost V 2 bases and J 0 bases; bases outside gene matches: 5. The CDR3 region is CACDIVGEYTDKLIF. The CDR3 DNA reads as TGTGCCTGTGACATCGTGGGGGAATACACCGATAAACTCATCTTT.

To note about this clone: A read error is the likely source, as a far larger clone sits one nucleotide away. The V call is TRDV2, the J call TRDJ1; D unclear. CDR1 is GEAIGNYY, CDR2 EKD, per germline. This CDR3 is built from 14 residues. Trimming removed 3 bases from V and 8 bases from J, with 18 bases in between. The CDR3 spells CACDPILSPGKLIF. The CDR3 DNA sequence: TGTGCCTGTGACCCAATTTTATCCCCCGGGAAACTCATCTTT.

This chain joins TRDV2 and TRDJ1; TRDD3 aligns across 11 bases. Germline trimming cut 4 bases from V and 3 bases from J; bases unmatched to any gene: 9. Germline CDR1 GEAIGNYY, CDR2 EKD. This CDR3 region has 16 residues. The CDR3 nucleotides read TGTGCCTGTGATCCCCTGGGGGATACATGGGCCGATAAACTCATCTTT. As protein: CACDPLGDTWADKLIF.

This clone was found a few times. The J gene is TRDJ1, the V gene TRDV2, with 7 bases aligning to TRDD3. This CDR3 region has 18 residues. Germline assignment: CDR1 GEAIGNYY and CDR2 EKD. Trimming took 0 bases from V and 0 from J; bases not matched to a gene: 12. The CDR3 sequence is CACDTVEIGGLYTDKLIF. The CDR3 DNA is TGTGCCTGTGACACCGTGGAAATTGGGGGACTCTACACCGATAAACTCATCTTT.

This clone occurred once. A much larger clone lies one base from this, so it may be a read error. The chain links TRDV2 to TRDJ1; possible D gene TRDD3, 6 bases. Trimming stripped 0 bases from V and 2 bases from J, with 12 bases between. From germline, CDR1 is GEAIGNYY and CDR2 EKD. CDR3 length equals 15 residues. Here the CDR3 reads CACDTVAGETDKLIF. CDR3 nucleotide sequence: TGTGCCTGTGACACCGTTGCTGGGGAGACCGATAAACTCATCTTT.

This clone showed up just a few times. The chain joins TRDV2 to TRDJ1, with D unresolved. The CDR3 sequence is 16 residues long. Per the germline V gene, CDR1 is GEAIGNYY and CDR2 is EKD. Trimming removed 0 bases from V and 0 bases from J, with 13 bases in between. CDR3 sequence reads: CACDTIGFQYTDKLIF. In DNA form, the CDR3 reads TGTGCCTGTGACACCATTGGGTTCCAGTACACCGATAAACTCATCTTT.

This clone occurred a few times. V is TRDV2 and J is TRDJ3; a weak D match, TRDD3 (6 bases). This CDR3 has 17 residues. Per germline, CDR1 GEAIGNYY and CDR2 EKD. V gave up 3 bases and J gave up 2 bases, with 13 bases separating them. The CDR3 sequence: CACDPILGPWDTRQMFF. Here the CDR3 DNA reads TGTGCCTGTGACCCGATACTGGGTCCCTGGGACACCCGACAGATGTTTTTC.

The gene calls are TRDV2 and TRDJ3; 13 bases align to TRDD3. The CDR3 is 18 residues long. Losses at the gene ends were 3 bases for V and 8 bases for J; bases not matched to a gene: 9. Germline-derived CDR1 and CDR2 are GEAIGNYY and EKD. CDR3 loop: CACDLLGDTGPHTRQMFF. CDR3 in DNA: TGTGCCTGTGACCTACTGGGGGATACGGGGCCGCACACCCGACAGATGTTTTTC.

This clone was observed a handful of times. The chain joins TRDV2 to TRDJ1, with 9 nucleotides matching TRDD3. The CDR3 loop spans 16 amino acids. CDR1 is GEAIGNYY, CDR2 EKD, per germline. The V gene end was trimmed by 3 bases and the J gene end by 7 bases; junction bases not matched to a gene: 14. As DNA, the CDR3 is TGTGCCTGTGACCCCCTTTTGGTGGGGGATAGGGGTAAACTCATCTTT. It specifies CACDPLLVGDRGKLIF.

This chain joins TRDV2 and TRDJ1, with 12 bases matching TRDD3. Germline CDR1 is GEAIGNYY and CDR2 is EKD. This CDR3 has 16 amino acids. V trimming: 3 bases; J trimming: 9 bases; junction bases outside the gene matches: 13. The CDR3 nucleotides read TGTGCCTGTGACTCCATACTACTGGGGGATACCCACGAACTCATCTTT. Translating it yields CACDSILLGDTHELIF.

The chain couples TRDV2 to TRDJ1, with 8 bases aligning to TRDD3. The junction had 38 bases not matched to a gene; V was cut back by 3 bases and J by 0 bases. The CDR3 sequence is 26 residues long. CDR1 is GEAIGNYY and CDR2 is EKD in the germline V gene. In nucleotides, the CDR3 is TGTGCCTGTGACCCATTAGCCGGAACTGTCCCTAAGAGGGCCACCGATATGGGATACGACACCGATAAACTCATCTTT. This translates into CACDPLAGTVPKRATDMGYDTDKLIF.

The chain carries TRDV2 and TRDJ1; 12 bases align to TRDD3. V was pared by 0 bases and J by 2 bases, with 12 bases of the junction left unmatched. The length of the CDR3 is 19 residues. Germline V gene sequence: CDR1 GEAIGNYY, CDR2 EKD. The CDR3 region has the DNA TGTGCCTGTGACACCCTCGAGCTGGGGGATACGCATAGGACCGATAAACTCATCTTT. Protein product: CACDTLELGDTHRTDKLIF.

This clone was recorded a few times. The chain has TRDV2 and TRDJ1, with TRDD3 matching 7 bases. The V gene's germline CDR1 is GEAIGNYY and CDR2 EKD. CDR3 length equals 17 residues. V gave up 1 base and J gave up 0 bases; unmatched junction bases: 10. CDR3 in DNA: TGTGCCTGTGACACTCTTGTACTGGGGACCAACACCGATAAACTCATCTTT. Its protein product is CACDTLVLGTNTDKLIF.

This clone showed up just a few times. The chain couples TRDV2 to TRDJ1; D gene ambiguous. The V end was cut by 3 bases, the J end by 0 bases, with 13 bases between. The CDR3 has 15 amino acids. Germline V gives CDR1 GEAIGNYY, CDR2 EKD. CDR3 sequence reads: CACDPLDRDTDKLIF. Written as DNA, the CDR3 is TGTGCCTGTGACCCCCTCGACCGCGACACCGATAAACTCATCTTT.

This chain joins TRDV2 and TRDJ1; a weak D match, TRDD3 (6 bases). V dropped 3 bases and J dropped 1 base, with 14 bases sitting between them. CDR3 length: 15 residues. CDR1 GEAIGNYY and CDR2 EKD come from the germline V gene. The chain's CDR3 is CACDPIGDPTDKLIF. The CDR3 DNA reads TGTGCCTGTGACCCGATTGGGGATCCCACCGATAAACTCATCTTT.

The rearrangement links TRDV2 to TRDJ3; 13 bases align to TRDD3. The V gene's germline CDR1 is GEAIGNYY and CDR2 EKD. Trimming at V came to 2 bases and at J to 1 base, leaving 7 bases not matched to a gene. The CDR3 extends over 20 amino acids. The CDR3 coding sequence is TGTGCCTGTGACAAGTTACTGGGGGATACGCCATCCTGGGACACCCGACAGATGTTTTTC. Its protein is CACDKLLGDTPSWDTRQMFF.

V usage is TRDV2 and J usage is TRDJ1; 10 bases are a match to TRDD3. Losses at the gene ends were 0 bases for V and 3 bases for J; bases not matched to a gene: 15. Germline values: CDR1 GEAIGNYY, CDR2 EKD. This CDR3 contains 19 residues. This chain's CDR3 is CACDTVSRLGDMFPDKLIF. The CDR3 coding sequence is TGTGCCTGTGACACCGTCTCTCGGCTGGGGGATATGTTTCCCGATAAACTCATCTTT.